This T cell receptor beta chain was captured by sequencing in a study of blood T cell repertoires in COVID-19. Generated by immunoSEQ multiplex PCR, the TCRdb table keeps only in-frame clones and is missing some. The sample consists of under 20,000 clones, around 87% of them appearing once. CDR3 length equals 14 residues. Germline V CDR1 and CDR2: SEHNR, FQNEAQ (reference sequence). Trimming pared 5 bases from V and 2 bases from J, leaving 13 bases between. The specimen was peripheral blood. The chain joins TRBV7-9 to TRBJ2-7, with TRBD1 as a possible D gene (6 bases). The clonotype originates from a human donor in a cohort sampled during active COVID-19. The CDR3 bases are TGTGCCAGCAGCCCCCGGGACAATGCCTACGAGCAGTACTTC. Protein product: CASSPRDNAYEQYF.